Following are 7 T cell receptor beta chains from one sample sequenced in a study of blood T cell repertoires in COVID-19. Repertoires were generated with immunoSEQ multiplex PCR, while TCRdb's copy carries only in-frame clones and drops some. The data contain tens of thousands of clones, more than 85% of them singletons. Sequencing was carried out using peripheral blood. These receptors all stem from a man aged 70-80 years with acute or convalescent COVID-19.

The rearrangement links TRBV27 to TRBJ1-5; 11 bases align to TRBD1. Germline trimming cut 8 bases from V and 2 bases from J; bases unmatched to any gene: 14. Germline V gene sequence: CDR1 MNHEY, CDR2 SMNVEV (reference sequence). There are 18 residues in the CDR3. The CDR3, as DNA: TGTGCCAGCGGGCAGCAGGGGACAGGGGGGACGGGCAATCAGCCCCAGCATTTT. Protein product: CASGQQGTGGTGNQPQHF.

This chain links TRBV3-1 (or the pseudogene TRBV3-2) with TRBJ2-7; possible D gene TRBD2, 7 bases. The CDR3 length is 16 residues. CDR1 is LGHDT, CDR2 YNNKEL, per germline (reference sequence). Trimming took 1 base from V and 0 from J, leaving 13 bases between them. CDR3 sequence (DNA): TGTGCCAGCAGCCAAGGGGGGGGCTTACACTCCTACGAGCAGTACTTC. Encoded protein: CASSQGGGLHSYEQYF.

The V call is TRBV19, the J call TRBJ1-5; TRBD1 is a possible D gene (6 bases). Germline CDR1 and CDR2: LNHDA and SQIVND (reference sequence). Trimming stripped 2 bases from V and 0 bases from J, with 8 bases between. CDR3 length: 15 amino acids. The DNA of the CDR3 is TGTGCCAGTAGTATAAGACAGGATAGCAATCAGCCCCAGCATTTT. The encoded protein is CASSIRQDSNQPQHF. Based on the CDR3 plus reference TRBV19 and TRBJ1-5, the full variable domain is DGGITQSPKYLFRKEGQNVTLSCEQNLNHDAMYWYRQDPGQGLRLIYYSQIVNDFQKGDIAEGYSVSREKKESFPLTVTSAQKNPTAFYLCASSIRQDSNQPQHFGDGTRLSIL.

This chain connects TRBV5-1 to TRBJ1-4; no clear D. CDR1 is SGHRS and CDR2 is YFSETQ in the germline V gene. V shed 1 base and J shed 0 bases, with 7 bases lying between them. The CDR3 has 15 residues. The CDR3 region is CASSLLSPTNEKLFF. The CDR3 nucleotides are TGCGCCAGCAGCTTGCTAAGTCCAACTAATGAAAAACTGTTTTTT.

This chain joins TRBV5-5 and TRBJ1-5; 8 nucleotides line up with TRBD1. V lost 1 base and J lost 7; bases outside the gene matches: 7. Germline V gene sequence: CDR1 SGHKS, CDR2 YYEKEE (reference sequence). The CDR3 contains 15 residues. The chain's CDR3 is CASSLSGGLGQPQHF. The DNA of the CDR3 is TGTGCCAGCAGCTTGTCAGGGGGCCTAGGACAGCCCCAGCATTTT.

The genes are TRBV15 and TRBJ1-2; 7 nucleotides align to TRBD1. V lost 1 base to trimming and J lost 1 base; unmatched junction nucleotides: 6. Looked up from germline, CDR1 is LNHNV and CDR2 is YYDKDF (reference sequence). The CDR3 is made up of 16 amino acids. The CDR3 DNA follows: TGTGCCACCAGCAGAGGAACGACAGGGAATAACTATGGCTACACCTTC. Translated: CATSRGTTGNNYGYTF.

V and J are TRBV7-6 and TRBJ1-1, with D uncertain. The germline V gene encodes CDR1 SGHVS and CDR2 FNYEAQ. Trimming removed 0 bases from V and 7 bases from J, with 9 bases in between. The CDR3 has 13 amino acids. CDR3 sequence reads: CASSLAAHFEAFF. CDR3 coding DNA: TGTGCCAGCAGCTTAGCGGCACATTTTGAAGCTTTCTTT. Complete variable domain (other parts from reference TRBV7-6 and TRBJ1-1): GAGVSQSPRYKVTKRGQDVALRCDPISGHVSLYWYRQALGQGPEFLTYFNYEAQQDKSGLPNDRFSAERPEGSISTLTIQRTEQRDSAMYRCASSLAAHFEAFFGQGTRLTVV.